Following are 9 T cell receptor beta chains from one sample sequenced in a study of technical replicates of blood from a handful of donors. Repertoires were generated with immunoSEQ multiplex PCR, while TCRdb's copy carries only in-frame clones and drops some. The sample carries tens of thousands of clones, around 93% recorded once. Source material: T cells isolated from PBMCs. Source of these receptors: a human donor in good health.

This chain joins TRBV5-4 and TRBJ2-1; weak D call: TRBD2 (5 bases). The CDR3 consists of 15 residues. Deletions cut 5 bases from V and 8 bases from J, with 20 bases between. The germline gives CDR1 SGHNT, CDR2 YYREEE (reference sequence). CDR3: CASRTRSGPGDEQFF. The CDR3 region has the DNA TGTGCCAGCAGAACTCGAAGCGGACCAGGCGATGAGCAGTTCTTC. Supplemented by reference TRBV5-4 and TRBJ2-1, the full variable domain reads ETGVTQSPTHLIKTRGQQVTLRCSSQSGHNTVSWYQQALGQGPQFIFQYYREEENGRGNFPPRFSGLQFPNYSSELNVNALELDDSALYLCASRTRSGPGDEQFFGPGTRLTVL.

V and J are TRBV6-5 and TRBJ1-2; D gene unclear. The CDR3 sequence is 13 residues long. CDR1 MNHEY and CDR2 SVGAGI come from the germline V gene. Deletions cut 2 bases from V and 8 bases from J, with 12 bases between. CDR3 protein: CASSYGEASGYTF. For the CDR3, the DNA is TGTGCCAGCAGTTACGGGGAGGCCAGCGGCTACACCTTC.

The gene calls are TRBV6-5 and TRBJ2-7, with D possibly being TRBD2 (6 bases). This CDR3 spans 15 amino acids. The germline gives CDR1 MNHEY, CDR2 SVGAGI. V was pared by 2 bases and J by 5 bases, with 16 bases between. The CDR3 nucleotides read TGTGCCAGCAGTTACAGCGGGTCCGATCACCACGAGCAGTACTTC. It yields the protein CASSYSGSDHHEQYF.

The chain employs TRBV28 and TRBJ2-1; unclear D gene. With 3 bases removed from V and 6 bases from J, the gap between germline ends came to 9 bases. Germline V gene data show CDR1 as MDHEN and CDR2 as SYDVKM. This CDR3 contains 13 residues. DNA for the CDR3: TGTGCCAGCAGTTTGCCCTTGGCCAATGAGCAGTTCTTC. Its protein is CASSLPLANEQFF.

The chain has TRBV25-1 and TRBJ1-2; D unclear. Germline lookup yields CDR1 MGHDK and CDR2 SYGVNS. The CDR3 spans 13 residues. V gave up 6 bases and J gave up 4 bases, with 12 bases separating them. This CDR3 is CASREGSLYGYTF. CDR3 in DNA: TGTGCCAGCAGGGAGGGATCACTCTATGGCTACACCTTC.

The chain joins TRBV2 to TRBJ2-7, with TRBD2 matching over 9 bases. Germline trimming cut 7 bases from V and 6 bases from J; bases unmatched to any gene: 25. Germline V lookup: CDR1 SNHLY, CDR2 FYNNEI. The CDR3 sequence is 19 residues long. Here the CDR3 reads CASNILAGLIGGGWGEQYF. The CDR3 DNA is TGTGCCAGCAACATCCTAGCGGGATTGATCGGGGGGGGCTGGGGCGAGCAGTACTTC.

This clone was seen more than once but under ten times. The chain employs TRBV19 and TRBJ1-5; no firm D call. The CDR3 spans 15 residues. V lost 3 bases, J lost 3 bases, and 12 bases lay in between. Germline V gene lookup returns CDR1 LNHDA and CDR2 SQIVND (reference sequence). Here the CDR3 DNA reads TGTGCCAGTAGTATCGAGGGTGGGAACAATCAGCCCCAGCATTTT. This translates into CASSIEGGNNQPQHF.

The chain recombines TRBV11-2 with TRBJ1-1; TRBD1 agrees at 9 bases. Germline-derived CDR1 and CDR2 are SGHAT and FQNNGV. This CDR3 contains 14 residues. J gave up 0 bases and V 5 bases, and 1 base lay outside the gene matches. CDR3 nucleotide sequence: TGTGCCAGCAGCGACAGGGGGATGAACACTGAAGCTTTCTTT. It specifies CASSDRGMNTEAFF.

This sequence joins TRBV30 and TRBJ1-3; D may be TRBD1 (5 bases). V lost 0 bases to trimming and J lost 0 bases, with 21 bases between them. This CDR3 has 19 amino acids. Germline lookup yields CDR1 GTSNPN and CDR2 SVGIG (reference sequence). The CDR3 nucleotides are TGTGCCTGGAGTGTTAGTTTGTGGAGGGGCCCTTTCTCTGGAAACACCATATATTTT. Encoded protein: CAWSVSLWRGPFSGNTIYF.